These 19 T cell receptor beta chains were all obtained from the same sample, sequenced in a study of identical twins. TCRdb fed the 5' RACE reads into MiXCR, producing one record per CDR3 protein. The sample has approximately 300,000 distinct CDR3 sequences, 8% to 9.5% seen once. The same sample was also studied in work on yellow fever vaccine responses in identical twins.

Sample: CD8+ T cells sorted from blood. All receptors come from a woman aged 18-30 years in good health.

This clonotype was recorded at least ten times. One end of the junction does not line up with germline, which may come from a read error. The chain employs TRBV7-9 and TRBJ2-5; perhaps TRBD2 as D (6 bases). Germline CDR1 reads SEHNR; CDR2 reads FQNEAQ (reference sequence). The CDR3 length is 17 residues. CDR3 region: CASSLGTSWTYQETQYF. CDR3 in DNA: TGTGCCAGCAGTTTAGGAACTAGCTGGACGTACCAAGAGACCCAGTACTTC.

This clonotype showed up just a few times. This chain uses TRBV7-2 with TRBJ1-1; 9 bases match TRBD1. V lost 2 bases and J lost 0; bases outside the gene matches: 1. The germline V gene has CDR1 SGHTA and CDR2 FQGNSA. CDR3 length: 15 residues. The CDR3 region has the DNA TGTGCCAGCAGCTTACGGACAGGGGTGAACACTGAAGCTTTCTTT. Translated, it gives CASSLRTGVNTEAFF.

This clonotype was observed at least ten times. The chain couples TRBV3-1 to TRBJ2-2, with D unresolved. This CDR3 region has 16 residues. Trimming left V 0 bases short and J 3 bases short, with 11 bases between. Germline assignment: CDR1 LGHDT and CDR2 YNNKEL (reference sequence). The DNA for the CDR3 is TGTGCCAGCAGCCAAGATCGTGTCACCTACACCGGGGAGCTGTTTTTT. As protein: CASSQDRVTYTGELFF.

With respect to this clonotype: At one end, the junction sequence differs from germline, possibly due to a read error. The gene calls are TRBV4-2 and TRBJ1-2; D is ambiguous. The CDR3 spans 16 residues. Germline V gene lookup returns CDR1 LGHNA and CDR2 YNFKEQ. The CDR3 DNA reads TGTGCCATCAGCCACCCATCCCGGACGGCTGGCTATGGCTACACCTTC. It yields the protein CAISHPSRTAGYGYTF.

This chain connects TRBV4-2 to TRBJ2-5; D is unclear. Trimming pared 0 bases from V and 2 bases from J, leaving 7 bases between. Germline CDR1 and CDR2: LGHNA and YNFKEQ. This CDR3 has 14 residues. CDR3 coding DNA: TGTGCCAGCAGCCAAGAAGCCACACAAGAGACCCAGTACTTC. It encodes CASSQEATQETQYF.

The chain employs TRBV6-5 and TRBJ2-5; 10 bases are shared with TRBD2. The ends lost 2 bases at V and 2 bases at J; junction bases unmatched: 5. Germline V CDR1 and CDR2: MNHEY, SVGAGI. The CDR3 spans 16 residues. The CDR3 here is CASSYGLAGVQETQYF. The CDR3 DNA is TGTGCCAGCAGTTACGGGCTAGCGGGGGTGCAAGAGACCCAGTACTTC.

This clonotype was detected only a few times. V and J are TRBV4-1 and TRBJ2-7; 7 bases are a match to TRBD2. With 6 bases clipped from V and 3 bases from J, the junction kept 8 bases outside the gene matches. The V gene's germline CDR1 is MGHRA and CDR2 YSYEKL. The CDR3 runs to 14 residues. Written as DNA, the CDR3 is TGCGCCAGCAGTCACCGACAGCGGGACTACGAGCAGTACTTC. Protein: CASSHRQRDYEQYF.

V is TRBV5-6 and J is TRBJ1-5, with unresolved D. V lost 3 bases and J 7 bases, leaving 17 bases between the germline ends. The germline V gene has CDR1 SGHDT and CDR2 YYEEEE. The CDR3 sequence is 15 residues long. The CDR3 here is CASSSGNSRIQPQHF. CDR3 nucleotides: TGTGCCAGCAGCTCTGGAAATTCCAGGATCCAGCCCCAGCATTTT.

The CDR3 nucleotides are TGCAGTGCTAGAGATGGCCTAGCGGCGATCACAGATACGCAGTATTTT. Translating it yields CSARDGLAAITDTQYF. The chain couples TRBV20-1 to TRBJ2-3; 7 positions match TRBD2. This CDR3 is 16 amino acids long. After removal of 0 bases from V and 2 bases from J, the junction contained 8 bases not matched to a gene. CDR1 DFQATT and CDR2 SNEGSKA come from the germline V gene (reference sequence).

This sequence joins TRBV2 and TRBJ1-1; no definite D call. Germline assignment: CDR1 SNHLY and CDR2 FYNNEI. There are 15 residues in the CDR3. V was cut by 4 bases and J by 2 bases, with 14 bases left in between. CDR3 in amino acids: CASSAGQTINTEAFF. As DNA, the CDR3 is TGTGCCAGCAGTGCGGGCCAGACGATAAACACTGAAGCTTTCTTT.

This clonotype has ten or more counts. This chain connects TRBV27 to TRBJ2-3, with D uncertain. Germline V gene data show CDR1 as MNHEY and CDR2 as SMNVEV (reference sequence). The CDR3 totals 15 residues. Trimming pared 0 bases from V and 0 bases from J, leaving 7 bases between. CDR3 region: CASSLSWGSTDTQYF. The DNA for the CDR3 is TGTGCCAGCAGTTTATCGTGGGGTAGCACAGATACGCAGTATTTT.

This clonotype was seen at least ten times. The chain recombines TRBV20-1 with TRBJ1-1; TRBD1 is a possible D gene (6 bases). Germline CDR1 and CDR2: DFQATT and SNEGSKA (reference sequence). V shed 5 bases and J shed 0 bases, with 10 bases lying between them. This CDR3 region has 13 residues. CDR3 sequence: CSALWTVNTEAFF. The CDR3 nucleotides are TGCAGTGCTCTATGGACAGTGAACACTGAAGCTTTCTTT.

The J gene is TRBJ2-7, the V gene TRBV4-1, with TRBD2 matching 7 bases. V gave up 0 bases and J gave up 3 bases; unmatched junction bases: 5. The CDR3 extends over 15 amino acids. Germline assignment: CDR1 MGHRA and CDR2 YSYEKL. CDR3 in amino acids: CASSQEGGDLYEQYF. CDR3 DNA: TGCGCCAGCAGCCAAGAGGGGGGGGATCTCTACGAGCAGTACTTC.

This clonotype was seen ten or more times. J is TRBJ2-1 and V is TRBV11-2, with D perhaps TRBD1 (6 bases). The CDR3 loop spans 13 amino acids. Germline assignment: CDR1 SGHAT and CDR2 FQNNGV. V was clipped by 3 bases and J by 10 bases, with 13 bases between them. The CDR3 region has the DNA TGTGCCAGCAGCTTGGCAGGGGCAGGGGAGCAGTTCTTC. Protein sequence: CASSLAGAGEQFF.

There are many counts of this clonotype. In DNA, the CDR3 is TGCGCCAGCAGCGCCGGACAGGCTGCGGCCAAAAACATTCAGTACTTC. It is translated as CASSAGQAAAKNIQYF. The V gene is TRBV5-1, the J gene TRBJ2-4; 7 positions agree with TRBD1. Germline loops: CDR1 SGHRS, CDR2 YFSETQ. The CDR3 has 16 amino acids. With 4 bases clipped from V and 1 base from J, the junction kept 8 bases outside the gene matches.

This clonotype was detected ten times or more. The chain combines TRBV7-8 with TRBJ2-7; 9 positions agree with TRBD1. J was trimmed by 4 bases and V by 4 bases; bases with no gene match: 5. Germline V gene sequence: CDR1 SGHVS, CDR2 FQNEAQ. CDR3 length: 14 amino acids. The CDR3 region has the DNA TGTGCCAGCAGCTCTCGGGACAGGGTGTACGAGCAGTACTTC. Amino acid sequence: CASSSRDRVYEQYF.

The genes are TRBV27 and TRBJ1-5; 9 bases agree with TRBD1. This CDR3 has 17 residues. V lost 2 bases, J lost 4 bases, and 9 bases stayed unmatched. Germline V gene data show CDR1 as MNHEY and CDR2 as SMNVEV (reference sequence). CDR3 loop: CASSLRGDRVGNQPQHF. CDR3 bases: TGTGCCAGCAGTTTAAGGGGGGACAGGGTGGGAAATCAGCCCCAGCATTTT.

This clonotype has at least ten counts. The chain employs TRBV12-3 or TRBV12-4 and TRBJ2-1; TRBD2 aligns across 10 bases. V lost 2 bases to trimming and J lost 4 bases; unmatched junction nucleotides: 2. The CDR3 runs 15 residues. In nucleotides, the CDR3 is TGTGCCAGCAGTTTACTAGCGGGAGAGTACAATGAGCAGTTCTTC. Its protein is CASSLLAGEYNEQFF.

The rearrangement links TRBV20-1 to TRBJ2-2; D is undetermined. With 4 bases removed from V and 0 bases from J, the gap between germline ends came to 6 bases. The CDR3 has 13 residues. Germline V gives CDR1 DFQATT, CDR2 SNEGSKA (reference sequence). The CDR3 sequence: CSAKASNTGELFF. The CDR3 DNA is TGCAGTGCTAAGGCATCGAACACCGGGGAGCTGTTTTTT.